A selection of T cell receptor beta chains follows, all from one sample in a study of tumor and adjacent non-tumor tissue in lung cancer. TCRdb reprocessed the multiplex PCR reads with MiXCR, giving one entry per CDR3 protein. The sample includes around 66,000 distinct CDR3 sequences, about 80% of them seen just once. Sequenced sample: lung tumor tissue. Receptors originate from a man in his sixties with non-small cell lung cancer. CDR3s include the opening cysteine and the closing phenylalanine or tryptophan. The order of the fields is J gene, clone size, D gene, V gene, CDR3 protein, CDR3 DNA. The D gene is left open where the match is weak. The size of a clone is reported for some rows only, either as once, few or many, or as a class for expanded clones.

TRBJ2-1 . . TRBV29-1 CSVGQLSNWIF TGCAGCGTTGGGCAATTGAGTAATTGGATCTTC
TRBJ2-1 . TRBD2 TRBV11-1 CASERWEGCREQFF TGTGCCAGCGAGAGGTGGGAGGGCTGTCGTGAGCAATTCTTC
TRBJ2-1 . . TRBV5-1 CASSREQINSYNEQFF TGCGCCAGCAGCCGGGAGCAAATTAACTCGTACAATGAGCAGTTCTTC
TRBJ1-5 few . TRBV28 CASSQDPCQPQHF TGTGCCAGCAGCCAAGACCCCTGCCAGCCCCAACATTTT
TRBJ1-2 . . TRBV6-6 CACSFIKRGYTF TGTGCCTGCAGTTTCATAAAACGCGGCTACACCTTC
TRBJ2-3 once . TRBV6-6 CASSYRDDRADMQYF TGTGCCAGCAGTTACCGGGACGATCGGGCAGATATGCAGTACTTT
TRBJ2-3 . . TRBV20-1 CSARSFNTDTKYF TGCAGTGCTAGATCGTTCAACACGGATACGAAGTATTTT
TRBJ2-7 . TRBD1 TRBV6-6 CASSSLGQVSYEQYF TGTGCCAGCAGTTCGCTGGGACAGGTCTCCTACGAGCAGTACTTC
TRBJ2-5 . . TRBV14 CAISPNRETQYF TGTGCCATCAGCCCAAACAGGGAGACGCAGTACTTC
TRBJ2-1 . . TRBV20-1 CSDRVRGGVDEQFF TGCAGTGATAGAGTTCGGGGAGGAGTCGATGAGCAGTTCTTC
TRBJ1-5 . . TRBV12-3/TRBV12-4 CAGGNNQPQHF TGTGCCGGTGGCAACAATCAGCCTCAGCATTTT
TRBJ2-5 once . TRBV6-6 CVSRSEGGTQHF TGTGTCAGCAGGTCCGAGGGGGGGACCCAGCACTTC
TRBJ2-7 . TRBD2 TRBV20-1 CSGRDLWGTSGTETGLSYEQYF TGCAGTGGTAGAGACCTCTGGGGGACTAGCGGGACCGAGACGGGGCTCTCCTACGAGCAGTACTTC
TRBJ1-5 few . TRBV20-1 CSASRHTGTYSNQPQHF TGCAGTGCTAGCCGCCATACAGGGACCTATAGCAACCAGCCCCAGCATTTT
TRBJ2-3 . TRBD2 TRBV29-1 CSVFMTSRSDTRYF TGCAGCGTTTTTATGACTAGCCGCTCAGATACGCGGTATTTT
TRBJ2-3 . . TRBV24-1 CATSLGASTDTQYF TGTGCCACCAGTCTCGGGGCTAGCACAGATACGCAGTATTTT
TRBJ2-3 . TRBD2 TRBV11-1 CASSLTSGTSTDMQYF TGTGCCAGCAGCTTGACTAGCGGGACCAGCACAGATATGCAGTATTTT
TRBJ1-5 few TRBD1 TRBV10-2 CTSTRNRGQPQHF TGCACCAGCACTCGAAACAGGGGACAGCCACAGCATTTT
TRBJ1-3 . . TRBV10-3 CATFSGSSGNTMYF TGTGCCACCTTCAGCGGATCCTCTGGAAACACCATGTATTTT
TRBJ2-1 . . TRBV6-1 CTSSENPGSSYDEQFF TGTACCAGCAGTGAAAACCCAGGGAGCTCCTACGATGAGCAGTTCTTC
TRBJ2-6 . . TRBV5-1 CASGWEFSGANVLIF TGCGCCAGCGGATGGGAATTCTCTGGGGCTAACGTCCTGATTTTC
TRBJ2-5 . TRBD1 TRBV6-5 CASSYTGGGGETQNF TGTGCTAGCAGTTATACAGGGGGTGGGGGAGAGACCCAGAACTTC
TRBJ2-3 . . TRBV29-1 CIVEGVRGPDTQYF TGCATCGTTGAAGGGGTGCGGGGGCCAGATACGCAGTACTTT
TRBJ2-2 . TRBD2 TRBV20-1 CSVSGGLAGLNIGELFF TGCAGTGTCTCTGGGGGACTAGCGGGATTGAACATCGGGGAGCTGTTTTTT
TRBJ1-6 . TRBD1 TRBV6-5 CASSYGQGDNSSLHF TGTGCCAGCAGTTACGGACAGGGTGATAATTCATCCCTCCACTTT
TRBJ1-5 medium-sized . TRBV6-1 CASSVGLAGDQPQHF TGTGCCAGCAGTGTAGGGCTGGCAGGCGACCAGCCCCAGCATTTT
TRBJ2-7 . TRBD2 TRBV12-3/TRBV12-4 CTSRPTSGRNEQYF TGTACCAGCAGACCGACTAGCGGGAGAAATGAGCAGTACTTC
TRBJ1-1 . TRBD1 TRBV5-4 CASSAGQGLEAFF TGTGCCAGCAGCGCAGGACAGGGCCTCGAAGCTTTCTTT
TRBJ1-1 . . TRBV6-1 CASSVRGRALQLAF TGTGCCAGCAGTGTACGGGGAAGGGCCCTTCAACTCGCCTTT
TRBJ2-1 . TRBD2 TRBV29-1 CSVEGGLAGGRGNEQLF TGCAGCGTTGAAGGTGGACTTGCGGGAGGTCGGGGAAATGAGCAGTTATTC
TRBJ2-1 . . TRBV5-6 CTSSLDGYNEQFF TGTACCAGCAGCTTAGACGGATACAATGAGCAGTTCTTC
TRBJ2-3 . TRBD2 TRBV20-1 CSAHLTSGHTDTQYF TGCAGTGCCCATTTGACTAGCGGACACACAGATACTCAGTATTTT
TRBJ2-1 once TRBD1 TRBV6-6 CASSFLGTGFFEQLF TGTGCCAGCAGCTTCCTTGGGACAGGGTTTTTCGAGCAGCTCTTC
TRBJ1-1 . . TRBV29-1 CSFKEGGTETFF TGCAGCTTTAAAGAGGGGGGGACTGAAACTTTCTTT
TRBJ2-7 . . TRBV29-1 CSIYTGTSSYEQYF TGCAGTATATACACCGGTACTAGTAGCTACGAGCAGTACTTC
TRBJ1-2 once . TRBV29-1 CSVEVVRTRGYTF TGCAGCGTTGAAGTCGTTCGGACAAGAGGCTACACCTTC
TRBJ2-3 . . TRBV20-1 CSAQIQAGTDTLYF TGCAGTGCTCAAATACAGGCAGGCACAGATACGCTGTATTTT
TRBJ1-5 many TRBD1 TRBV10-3 CAISTGTGNQPQHF TGTGCCATCAGTACCGGGACAGGGAATCAGCCCCAGCATTTT
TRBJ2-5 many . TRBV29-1 CSAPGHQVETQYF TGCAGCGCCCCGGGACATCAGGTGGAGACCCAGTACTTC
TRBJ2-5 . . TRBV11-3 CASSLGAVAVGETQYF TGTGCCAGCAGCTTAGGGGCAGTGGCAGTGGGTGAGACCCAGTACTTC
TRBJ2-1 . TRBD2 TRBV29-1 CSIESMLAGDYSEQSF TGCAGCATTGAGTCCATGCTAGCGGGCGATTACAGTGAGCAGTCCTTC
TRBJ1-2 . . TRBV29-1 CSVSPQHDRGYTF TGCAGCGTCTCACCCCAACATGATCGCGGCTACACCTTC